The clone carrying this TCR beta chain was seen only once. Its matching antigen is unknown. The sample originates from a study of cytomegalovirus exposure and HLA in healthy donors. Study-level findings and limits: At a 0.05 false discovery rate, a later analysis found about 17,000 TCR beta sequences to be associated with HLA alleles.

With 10 bases removed from V and 7 bases from J, the gap between germline ends came to 14 bases. The CDR3 totals 11 residues. Germline V gene data show CDR1 as WSHSY and CDR2 as SAAADI. PCR primers comprised 60 Vbeta and 13 Jbeta primers. Clones were read by immunoSEQ multiplex PCR, and TCRdb kept only the in-frame ones, dropping some. The table includes approximately 100,000 clones, approximately 72% detected once. This TCR was sampled from a male donor in good health and CMV-seropositive. Material: PBMCs. The chain is built from TRBV10-2 and TRBJ2-7; tentatively, D is TRBD1 (5 bases). CDR3 in amino acids: CATDIGEEQYF. For the CDR3, the DNA is TGCGCCACCGATATAGGGGAAGAGCAGTACTTC.